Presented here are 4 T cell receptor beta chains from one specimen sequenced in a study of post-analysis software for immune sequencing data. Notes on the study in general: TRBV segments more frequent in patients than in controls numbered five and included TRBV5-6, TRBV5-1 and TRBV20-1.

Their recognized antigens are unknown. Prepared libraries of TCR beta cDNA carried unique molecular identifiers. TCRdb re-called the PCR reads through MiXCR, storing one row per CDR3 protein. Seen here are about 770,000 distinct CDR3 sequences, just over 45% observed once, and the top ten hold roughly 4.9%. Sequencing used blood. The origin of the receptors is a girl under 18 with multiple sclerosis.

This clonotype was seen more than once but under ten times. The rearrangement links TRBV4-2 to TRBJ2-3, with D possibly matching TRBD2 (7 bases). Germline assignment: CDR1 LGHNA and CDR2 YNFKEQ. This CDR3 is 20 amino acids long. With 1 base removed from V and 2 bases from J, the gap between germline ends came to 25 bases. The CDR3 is CASSQGLGIGGALATDTQYF. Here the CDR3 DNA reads TGTGCCAGCAGCCAAGGCCTTGGGATAGGGGGGGCGTTAGCCACAGATACGCAGTATTTT.

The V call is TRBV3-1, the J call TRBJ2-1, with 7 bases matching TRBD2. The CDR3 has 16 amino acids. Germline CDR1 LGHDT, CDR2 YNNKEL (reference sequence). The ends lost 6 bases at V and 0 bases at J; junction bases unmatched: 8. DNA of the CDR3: TGTGCCAGCAGTCCCCCGATAGCGGGCTCCTACAATGAGCAGTTCTTC. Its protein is CASSPPIAGSYNEQFF.

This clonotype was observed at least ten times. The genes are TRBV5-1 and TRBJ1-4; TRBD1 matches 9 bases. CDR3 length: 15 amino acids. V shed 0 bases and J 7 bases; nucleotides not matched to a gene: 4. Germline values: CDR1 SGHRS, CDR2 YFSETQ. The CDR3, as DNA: TGCGCCAGCAGCTTGGGGGGACAGGGAAGTGAAAAACTGTTTTTT. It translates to CASSLGGQGSEKLFF.

In DNA, the CDR3 is TGTGCCAGCAGTCCCTCCACAGGGGGCACTGAAGCTTTCTTT. It specifies CASSPSTGGTEAFF. The rearrangement uses TRBV12-3 or TRBV12-4 and TRBJ1-1, with TRBD1 matching 8 bases. CDR3 length equals 14 residues. The V and J ends lost 5 bases and 4 bases, in that order; junction bases with no gene match: 6.